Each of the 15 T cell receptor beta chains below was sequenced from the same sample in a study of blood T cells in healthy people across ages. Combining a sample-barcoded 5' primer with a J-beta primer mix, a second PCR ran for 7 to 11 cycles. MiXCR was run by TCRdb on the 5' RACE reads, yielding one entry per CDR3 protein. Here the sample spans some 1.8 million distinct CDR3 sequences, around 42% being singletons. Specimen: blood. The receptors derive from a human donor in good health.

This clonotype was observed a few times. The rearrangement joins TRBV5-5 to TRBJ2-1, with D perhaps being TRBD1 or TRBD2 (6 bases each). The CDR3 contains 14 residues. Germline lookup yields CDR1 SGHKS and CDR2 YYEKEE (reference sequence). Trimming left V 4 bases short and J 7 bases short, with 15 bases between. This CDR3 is CASSPPGDFNEQFF. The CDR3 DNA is TGTGCCAGCAGCCCTCCAGGGGACTTTAATGAGCAGTTCTTC.

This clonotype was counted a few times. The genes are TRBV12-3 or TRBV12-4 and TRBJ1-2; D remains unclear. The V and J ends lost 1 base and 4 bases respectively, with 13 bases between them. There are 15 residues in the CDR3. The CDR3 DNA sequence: TGTGCCAGCAGTTTAGGCCCCGGGCAGATCTATGGCTACACCTTC. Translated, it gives CASSLGPGQIYGYTF.

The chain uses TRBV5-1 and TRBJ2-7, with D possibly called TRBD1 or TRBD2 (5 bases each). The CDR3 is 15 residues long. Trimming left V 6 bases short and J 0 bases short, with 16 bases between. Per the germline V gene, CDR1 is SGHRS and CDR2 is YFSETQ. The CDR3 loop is CASTLPGDASYEQYF. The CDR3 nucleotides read TGCGCCAGCACCCTCCCCGGGGACGCCTCCTACGAGCAGTACTTC.

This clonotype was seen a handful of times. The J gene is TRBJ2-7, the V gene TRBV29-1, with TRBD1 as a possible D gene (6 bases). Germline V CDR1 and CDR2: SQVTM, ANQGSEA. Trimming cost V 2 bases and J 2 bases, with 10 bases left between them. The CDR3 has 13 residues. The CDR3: CSVELQGPYEQYF. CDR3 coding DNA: TGCAGCGTTGAACTTCAGGGGCCCTACGAGCAGTACTTC.

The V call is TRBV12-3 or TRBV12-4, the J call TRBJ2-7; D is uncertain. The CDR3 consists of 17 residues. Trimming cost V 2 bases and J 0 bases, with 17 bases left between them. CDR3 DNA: TGTGCCAGCAGTTTAATCTCATGGCAGGTAGCCTCCTACGAGCAGTACTTC. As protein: CASSLISWQVASYEQYF.

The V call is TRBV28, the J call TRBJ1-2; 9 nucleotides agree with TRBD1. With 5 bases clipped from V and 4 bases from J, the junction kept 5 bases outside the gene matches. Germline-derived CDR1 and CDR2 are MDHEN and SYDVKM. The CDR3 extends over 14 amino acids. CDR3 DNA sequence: TGTGCCAGCAGTCAACAGGGGGCCAGCTATGGCTACACCTTC. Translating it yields CASSQQGASYGYTF.

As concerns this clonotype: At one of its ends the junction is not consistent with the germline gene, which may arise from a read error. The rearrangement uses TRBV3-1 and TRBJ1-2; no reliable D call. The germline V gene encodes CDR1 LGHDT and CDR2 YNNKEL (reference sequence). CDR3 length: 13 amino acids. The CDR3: CASRQGTVGGYTF. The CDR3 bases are TGTGCCAGCCGCCAAGGAACGGTCGGGGGCTACACCTTC.

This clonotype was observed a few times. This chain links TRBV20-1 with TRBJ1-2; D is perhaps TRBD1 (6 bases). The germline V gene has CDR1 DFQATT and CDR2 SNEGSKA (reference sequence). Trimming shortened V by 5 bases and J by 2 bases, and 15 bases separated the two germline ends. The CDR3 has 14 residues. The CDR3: CSAPQDSYNYGYTF. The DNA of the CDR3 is TGCAGTGCTCCGCAGGACAGTTACAACTATGGCTACACCTTC.

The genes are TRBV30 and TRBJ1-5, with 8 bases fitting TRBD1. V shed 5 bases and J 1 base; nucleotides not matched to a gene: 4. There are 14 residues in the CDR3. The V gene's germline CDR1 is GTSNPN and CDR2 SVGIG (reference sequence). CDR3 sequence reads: CAWQGAMSNQPQHF. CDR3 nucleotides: TGTGCCTGGCAGGGGGCGATGAGCAATCAGCCCCAGCATTTT.

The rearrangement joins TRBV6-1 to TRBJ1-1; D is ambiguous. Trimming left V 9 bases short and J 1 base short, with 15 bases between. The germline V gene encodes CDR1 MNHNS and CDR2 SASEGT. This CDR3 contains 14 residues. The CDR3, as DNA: TGTGCCAGTCGACGCCGGGGTTGGAACACTGAAGCTTTCTTT. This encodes CASRRRGWNTEAFF.

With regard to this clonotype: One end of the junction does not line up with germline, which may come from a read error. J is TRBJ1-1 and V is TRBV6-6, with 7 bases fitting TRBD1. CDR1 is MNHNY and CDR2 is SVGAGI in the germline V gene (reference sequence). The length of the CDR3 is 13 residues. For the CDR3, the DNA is TGTGCCAGCTTAGACAGGGCGAACACTCAAGCTTTCTTT. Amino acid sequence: CASLDRANTQAFF.

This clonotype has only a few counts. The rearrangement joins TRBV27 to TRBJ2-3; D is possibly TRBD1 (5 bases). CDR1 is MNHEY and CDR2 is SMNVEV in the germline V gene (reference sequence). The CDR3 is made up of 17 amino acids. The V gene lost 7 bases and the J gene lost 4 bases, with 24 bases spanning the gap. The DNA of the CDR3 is TGTGCCAGCATTCCCTTTCTCAGGGCATATGATGCAGATACGCAGTATTTT. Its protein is CASIPFLRAYDADTQYF.

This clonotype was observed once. DNA of the CDR3: TGTGCCAGCACCTTCCCCGGAGCGCGGACCGGGGAGCTGTTTTTT. It is translated as CASTFPGARTGELFF. V and J are TRBV7-9 and TRBJ2-2; D uncertain. Trimming removed 7 bases at V and 5 bases at J, with 17 bases between. The germline gives CDR1 SEHNR, CDR2 FQNEAQ (reference sequence). The CDR3 has 15 amino acids.

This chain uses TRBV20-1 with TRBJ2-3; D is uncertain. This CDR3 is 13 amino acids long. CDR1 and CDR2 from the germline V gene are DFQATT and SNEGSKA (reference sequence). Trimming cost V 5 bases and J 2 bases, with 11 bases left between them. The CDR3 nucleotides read TGCAGTGCTTTCTGGGCCTACACAGATACGCAGTATTTT. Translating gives CSAFWAYTDTQYF.

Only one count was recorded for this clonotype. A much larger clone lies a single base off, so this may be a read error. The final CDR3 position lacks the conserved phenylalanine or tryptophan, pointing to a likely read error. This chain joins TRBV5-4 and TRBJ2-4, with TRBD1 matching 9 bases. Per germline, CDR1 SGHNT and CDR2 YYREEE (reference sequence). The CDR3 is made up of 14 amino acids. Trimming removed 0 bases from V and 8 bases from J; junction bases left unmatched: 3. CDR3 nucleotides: TGTGCCAGCAGCTTGGGACAGGGGGGGGACATTCAGTACTGC. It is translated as CASSLGQGGDIQYC.